A selection of T cell receptor beta chains follows, all from one sample in a study of human T cells and chemical hapten exposure. TCRdb used MiXCR to reprocess the RACE reads, holding one entry per CDR3 protein. The sample includes 150,000 to 200,000 distinct CDR3 sequences, about 22% seen only once; the top ten take about 2.5%. The material was whole blood, obtained in connection with sensitization to the hapten diphenylcyclopropenone (DPC). All receptors come from a woman in her thirties or forties with alopecia areata. Some clones in this sample may be carry-over from other donors' samples. CDR3s include the opening cysteine and the closing phenylalanine or tryptophan. The order of the fields is D gene, V gene, clone size, J gene, CDR3 protein, CDR3 DNA. D genes are given only for firm matches. Expanded clones get a size class; other rows say once, few or many, or leave the size out.

>-|TRBV7-2|-|TRBJ1-5
CASSLSNSNQPQHF
TGTGCCAGCAGCTTATCAAATAGCAATCAGCCCCAGCATTTT
>TRBD1|TRBV5-1|few|TRBJ1-4
CASSVGDSNYEKLFF
TGCGCCAGCAGCGTGGGGGACAGCAACTATGAAAAACTGTTTTTT
>TRBD2|TRBV28|-|TRBJ2-7
CASSSSKAGGRVLEQYF
TGTGCCAGCAGTTCTTCTAAAGCGGGAGGACGGGTCTTAGAGCAGTACTTC
>-|TRBV6-5|-|TRBJ2-5
CASSRQGVETQYF
TGTGCCAGCAGTCGTCAGGGCGTCGAGACCCAGTACTTC
>-|TRBV20-1|few|TRBJ2-7
CSATGDPYEQYF
TGCAGTGCTACCGGGGACCCTTACGAGCAGTACTTC
>-|TRBV11-2|-|TRBJ2-1
CASSLGGRDNEQFF
TGTGCCAGCAGCTTAGGGGGAAGAGACAATGAGCAGTTCTTC
>-|TRBV2|-|TRBJ2-1
CASSADRSSYNEQFF
TGTGCCAGCAGTGCTGACAGGAGCTCCTACAATGAGCAGTTCTTC
>-|TRBV11-2|-|TRBJ2-6
CASSPSRSSGANVLTF
TGTGCCAGCAGCCCATCCAGGAGCTCTGGGGCCAACGTCCTGACTTTC
>TRBD1|TRBV7-6|few|TRBJ2-5
CASSSEVGGGHF
TGTGCCAGCAGCTCCGAAGTAGGGGGCGGACACTTC
>TRBD1|TRBV7-9|many|TRBJ2-7
CASSLASRDRTFSYEQYF
TGTGCCAGCAGCTTGGCGTCCCGGGACAGGACCTTCTCCTACGAGCAGTACTTC
>TRBD1|TRBV3-1|once|TRBJ2-3
CASSPGTGGTAVTQYF
TGTGCCAGCAGCCCAGGGACAGGGGGAACAGCTGTTACGCAGTATTTT